What follows are 9 T cell receptor beta chains derived from one specimen sequenced in a study of CD8 T cells in Susac syndrome. Random hexamers served to reverse transcribe roughly 0.45 to 1 ug RNA. TCRdb ran MiXCR on the immunoSEQ multiplex PCR reads and lists one entry per CDR3 protein. Here the sample spans 120,000 or so distinct CDR3 sequences, 95% to 96% being singletons. Sequenced: CD4+ T cells from PBMCs. These receptors originate from a human donor with Susac syndrome.

This clonotype was counted between two and nine times. In DNA, the CDR3 is TGTGCCAGCAGCTTCGGACAGAGTAGTTTAGGCCAAGAGACCCAGTACTTC. Translating gives CASSFGQSSLGQETQYF. The J gene is TRBJ2-5, the V gene TRBV7-9; maybe TRBD1 (6 bases). Germline-derived CDR1 and CDR2 are SEHNR and FQNEAQ (reference sequence). V lost 3 bases and J 1 base, leaving 18 bases between the germline ends. The CDR3 is 17 amino acids.

The gene calls are TRBV6-1 and TRBJ2-2, with D perhaps given as TRBD1 or TRBD2 (5 bases each). This CDR3 has 16 amino acids. Trimming left V 8 bases short and J 1 base short, with 17 bases between. Germline V gene lookup returns CDR1 MNHNS and CDR2 SASEGT. The CDR3 DNA reads as TGTGCCAGCTTACAGGCCGGGACCCAGAACACCGGGGAGCTGTTTTTT. It encodes CASLQAGTQNTGELFF.

The chain links TRBV7-8 to TRBJ1-1, with TRBD1 as a possible D gene (5 bases). The CDR3 consists of 14 residues. The germline V gene has CDR1 SGHVS and CDR2 FQNEAQ. The ends were cut back, 4 bases at V and 1 base at J, with 10 bases in the middle. DNA for the CDR3: TGTGCCAGCAGCTCGGGACTTTGGAACACTGAAGCTTTCTTT. It yields the protein CASSSGLWNTEAFF.

V gene TRBV24-1 combines with J gene TRBJ2-3; 8 bases align to TRBD1. The CDR3 is 13 amino acids. After removal of 9 bases from V and 2 bases from J, the junction contained 3 bases not matched to a gene. Germline assignment: CDR1 KGHDR and CDR2 SFDVKD. The CDR3 nucleotides are TGTGCCACCTCGGGACAGGTCACAGATACGCAGTATTTT. Translated: CATSGQVTDTQYF.

The V and J genes are TRBV20-1 and TRBJ1-2, with TRBD1 as a possible D gene (5 bases). CDR3 length: 15 residues. Germline loops: CDR1 DFQATT, CDR2 SNEGSKA (reference sequence). Trimming took off 2 bases at V and 4 bases at J, with 17 bases between the two ends. CDR3 sequence (DNA): TGCAGTGCTAGACTTCCAGGGCGAAATGTCTATGGCTACACCTTC. The encoded protein is CSARLPGRNVYGYTF.

This rearrangement joins TRBV11-2 to TRBJ2-1, with D uncertain. Between the trimmed V and J ends, which lost 5 bases and 3 bases, there was a span of 8 bases. Germline V CDR1 and CDR2: SGHAT, FQNNGV. The CDR3 is made up of 13 amino acids. CDR3 bases: TGTGCCAGCAGCGAGGTGGTCTACAATGAGCAGTTCTTC. This translates into CASSEVVYNEQFF.

The chain combines TRBV7-8 with TRBJ2-1; D uncertain. The CDR3 consists of 15 residues. The germline V and J ends were trimmed by 3 bases and 8 bases, with 17 bases remaining between them. Germline-derived CDR1 and CDR2 are SGHVS and FQNEAQ. The CDR3 sequence is CASSFTRQGWDEQFF. The CDR3 region has the DNA TGTGCCAGCAGCTTCACCCGCCAAGGTTGGGATGAGCAGTTCTTC. Variable domain in full (rest from reference TRBV7-8 and TRBJ2-1): GAGVSQSPRYKVAKRGQDVALRCDPISGHVSLFWYQQALGQGPEFLTYFQNEAQLDKSGLPSDRFFAERPEGSVSTLKIQRTQQEDSAVYLCASSFTRQGWDEQFFGPGTRLTVL.

CDR3 region: CASSQQRQSYEQYF. The CDR3 DNA reads as TGTGCCAGCAGCCAACAGCGGCAGTCCTACGAGCAGTACTTC. The gene calls are TRBV3-1 and TRBJ2-7, with D possibly being TRBD2 (5 bases). Trimming left V 2 bases short and J 1 base short, with 9 bases between. CDR1 and CDR2 from the germline V gene are LGHDT and YNNKEL (reference sequence). This CDR3 has 14 residues.

Only one count was recorded for this clonotype. The rearrangement uses TRBV20-1 and TRBJ2-7; 9 positions agree with TRBD1. J gave up 5 bases and V 2 bases, and 7 bases lay outside the gene matches. The CDR3 length is 14 residues. CDR1 and CDR2 from the germline V gene are DFQATT and SNEGSKA (reference sequence). The CDR3 is CSARPRDRDHEQYF. CDR3 in DNA: TGCAGTGCTAGACCCCGGGACAGGGACCACGAGCAGTACTTC.